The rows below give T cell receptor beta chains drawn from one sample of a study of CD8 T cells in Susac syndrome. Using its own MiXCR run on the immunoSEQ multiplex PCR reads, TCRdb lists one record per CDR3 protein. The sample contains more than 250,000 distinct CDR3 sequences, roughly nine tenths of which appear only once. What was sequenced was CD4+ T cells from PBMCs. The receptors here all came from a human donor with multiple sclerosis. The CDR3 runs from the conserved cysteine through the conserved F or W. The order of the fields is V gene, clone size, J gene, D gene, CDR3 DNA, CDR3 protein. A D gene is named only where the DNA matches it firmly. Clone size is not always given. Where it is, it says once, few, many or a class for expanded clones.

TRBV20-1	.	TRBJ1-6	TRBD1	TGCAGTGCCGGGGACAGGGGCGCCTATAATTCACCCCTCCACTTT	CSAGDRGAYNSPLHF
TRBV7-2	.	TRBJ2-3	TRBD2	TGTGCCAGCAGCAGGGACTACCTAAGCACAGATACGCAGTATTTT	CASSRDYLSTDTQYF
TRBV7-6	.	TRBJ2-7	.	TGTGCCAGCAGCTTAGAACAGGGTAGGGTCTACGAGCAGTACTTC	CASSLEQGRVYEQYF
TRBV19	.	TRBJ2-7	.	TGTGCCACCAAACCGACAGGTGACTCCTACGAGCAGTACTTC	CATKPTGDSYEQYF
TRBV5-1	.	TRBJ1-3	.	TGCGCCAGCAGCTTGGCCGGGACGCCAGTCGGAAACACCATATATTTT	CASSLAGTPVGNTIYF
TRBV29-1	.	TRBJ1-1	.	TGCAGCGTTGACAATTACGGGAACACTGAAGCTTTCTTT	CSVDNYGNTEAFF
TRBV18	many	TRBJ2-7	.	TGTGCCAGCTCCCCTGGAGGCTACGAGCAGTACTTC	CASSPGGYEQYF
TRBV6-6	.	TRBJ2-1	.	TGTGCCAGCTTCAAGACCAGCTCCTACAATGAGCAGTTCTTC	CASFKTSSYNEQFF
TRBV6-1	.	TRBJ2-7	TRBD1	TGTGCCAGCAGGGGCGGGACAGGATTATCCTACGAGCAGTACTTC	CASRGGTGLSYEQYF
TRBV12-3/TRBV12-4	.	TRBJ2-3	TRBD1	TGTGCCAGCAGCCCACAGGGGGTGCCCACAGATACGCAGTATTTT	CASSPQGVPTDTQYF
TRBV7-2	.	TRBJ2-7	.	TGTGCCAGCAGCGCGGGACCACCCCGGAACGAGCAGTACTTC	CASSAGPPRNEQYF
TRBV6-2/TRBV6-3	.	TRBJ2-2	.	TGTGCCAGCACCTACAGGTCTAAGGAGCTGTTTTTT	CASTYRSKELFF
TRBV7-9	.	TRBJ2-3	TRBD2	TGTGCCAGCAGCTCCGGGACTAGCGGGTATTTT	CASSSGTSGYF
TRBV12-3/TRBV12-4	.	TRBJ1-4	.	TGTGCCAGCAGCCAACTGGGGGGGGAAAAACTGTTTTTT	CASSQLGGEKLFF
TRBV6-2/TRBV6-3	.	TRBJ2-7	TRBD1	TGTGCCTGCAGTTCACAGGGGTACGAGCAGTACTTC	CACSSQGYEQYF
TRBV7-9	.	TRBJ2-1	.	TGTGCCAGCAGCGTCTTACTAGTTGAGCAGTTCTTC	CASSVLLVEQFF
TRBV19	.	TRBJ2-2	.	TGTGCCAGTACCAACACAATCCGGCTAGGTGGTACCGGGGAGCTGTTTTTT	CASTNTIRLGGTGELFF
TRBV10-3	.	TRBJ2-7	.	TGTGCCATCAGTGAGTTGTCCGCTCGCTCCTACGAGCAGTACTTC	CAISELSARSYEQYF
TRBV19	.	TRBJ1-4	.	TGTGCCAGTAGTGTGGGAGAAACTAATGAAAAACTGTTTTTT	CASSVGETNEKLFF
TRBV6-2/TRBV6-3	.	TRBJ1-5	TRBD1	TGTGCCAGCAGTTACCTCGGGACAGGGGTCCAGCCCCAGCATTTT	CASSYLGTGVQPQHF
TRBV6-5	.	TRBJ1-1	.	TGTGCCAGCCAGCAAGGTGAAGGGCTGAACACTGAAGCTTTCTTT	CASQQGEGLNTEAFF
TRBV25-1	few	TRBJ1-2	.	TGTGCCAGCAGTCCTGGTCAGATCTATGGCTACACCTTC	CASSPGQIYGYTF
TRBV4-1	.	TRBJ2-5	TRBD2	TGCGCCAGCAGCCAAGATCGCGGACTAGCGGGGCAAGAGACCCAGTACTTC	CASSQDRGLAGQETQYF
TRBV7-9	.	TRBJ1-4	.	TGTGCCAGCAGCTTAGCAACAGGGTTGGAAAAACTGTTTTTT	CASSLATGLEKLFF
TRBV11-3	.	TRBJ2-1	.	TGTGCCAGCAGCTCCAAAGGCGGATATTACAATGAGCAGTTCTTC	CASSSKGGYYNEQFF
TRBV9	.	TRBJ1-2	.	TGTGCCAGCAGCACCGGGACATCTAACTATGGCGGCTACACCTTC	CASSTGTSNYGGYTF
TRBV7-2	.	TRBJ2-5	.	TGTGCCAGCAGCTTAGTTGAAGCTAGCCGAGAGACCCAGTACTTC	CASSLVEASRETQYF
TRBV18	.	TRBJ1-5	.	TGTGCCAGCTCACCGGGGGCAACAGCGTTTAATCAGCCCCAGCATTTT	CASSPGATAFNQPQHF
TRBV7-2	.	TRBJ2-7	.	TGTGCCAGCAGCCAGGACGGGAACTACGAGCAGTACTTC	CASSQDGNYEQYF
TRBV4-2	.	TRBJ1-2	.	TGTGCCAGCAGCCAAGTCAGGGGCAGCCCTAACTATGGCTACACCTTC	CASSQVRGSPNYGYTF
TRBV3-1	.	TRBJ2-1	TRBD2	TGTGCCAGCAGCCGAGGACTAGCGGGGGGGGACAGCTCCTACAATGAGCAGTTCTTC	CASSRGLAGGDSSYNEQFF
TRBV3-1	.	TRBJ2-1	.	TGTGCCAGCAGCCAAGAGTTTACCCGGGACGAGCAGTTCTTC	CASSQEFTRDEQFF
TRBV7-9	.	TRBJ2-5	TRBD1	TGTGCCAGCAGCCATACCGGGACAGCAGAGACCCAGTACTTC	CASSHTGTAETQYF
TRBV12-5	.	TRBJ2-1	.	TGTGCTAGTGGTCCCGCTACTCTCAATGAGCAGTTCTTC	CASGPATLNEQFF